The present entry profiles one T cell receptor beta chain with its context. What it recognizes is unknown. This record belongs to a study of CD8 T cell repertoires and HIV-1 epitope variants. Study-wide context: Enriched T cells were co-cultured with equal numbers of autologous T cell-negative antigen-presenting cells. An uncultured baseline aliquot held 1M T cells. Study-wide points: Most of the nine antigen-specific clonotypes appeared cross-reactive to autologous or escape variants.

CDR3 length: 15 amino acids. The germline CDR1 and CDR2 sequences are MDHEN and SYDVKM. Unmatched junction bases numbered 4, after V lost 2 bases and J lost 5 bases. The method was immunoSEQ multiplex PCR; TCRdb's version includes in-frame clones alone and lacks a portion of them. The sample lists around 4,500 clones, about 67% seen once, with 40% to 50% in the top ten. This sequence was found in a male donor with HIV. Sequencing used cultured CD8+ T cells derived from PBMCs. The chain employs TRBV28 and TRBJ2-2; 8 nucleotides match TRBD1. CDR3 in DNA: TGTGCCAGCAGTTTACATCAGGGGGCGACCGGGGAGCTGTTTTTT. It encodes CASSLHQGATGELFF.